This is a list of T cell receptor beta chains from one sample in a study of T cell responses to AZD1222 COVID-19 vaccine. Only in-frame clones appear in the TCRdb table, and some are missing; sequencing was by immunoSEQ multiplex PCR. There are 120,000 or so clones in the sample; 90% to 95% occur only once, and 5% lies in the top ten. The input for sequencing was peripheral blood, taken 28 days after the second AZD1222 dose. Every receptor here comes from an adult who received the AZD1222 COVID-19 vaccine. CDR3s leave out the opening cysteine and the closing phenylalanine or tryptophan.

v_gene: TRBV27; CDR3aa: ASRATGGRELAKNIQY
v_gene: TRBV6-7; CDR3aa: ASNSCTGESVAF
v_gene: TRBV10-2; CDR3aa: ASSESIHEQF
v_gene: TRBV9; CDR3aa: ASSVDIPLAGESPLGSYNEQF
v_gene: TRBV5-4; CDR3aa: ASTQLGVGNTIY
v_gene: TRBV2; CDR3aa: ASSEALRGYPGSGANVLT
v_gene: TRBV5-1; CDR3aa: ASSLDRVGTGELF
v_gene: TRBV6-2/TRBV6-3; CDR3aa: ASSKDRWGTDTQY
v_gene: TRBV10-3; CDR3aa: ATRGFDYGYT
v_gene: TRBV5-6; CDR3aa: ASSFRQSINYGYT
v_gene: TRBV7-2; CDR3aa: ASTPGRGETQY
v_gene: TRBV6-5; CDR3aa: ASSYSSRGDTEAF
v_gene: TRBV5-1; CDR3aa: ASSIGLAGGRRVPGEQY
v_gene: TRBV28; CDR3aa: ASWDLGGYT
v_gene: TRBV6-5; CDR3aa: ASGDYYGYT
v_gene: TRBV5-1; CDR3aa: ASSLLTGTNNSPLH
v_gene: TRBV7-8; CDR3aa: ASSVRDGGNEQF
v_gene: TRBV7-8; CDR3aa: ASSLIDGSRGNEQF
v_gene: TRBV28; CDR3aa: ASSLLHFQDNSPLH
v_gene: TRBV27; CDR3aa: ASSLLRWGTDGAMSSPLH
v_gene: TRBV15; CDR3aa: ATSRFPGSVEQY
v_gene: TRBV14; CDR3aa: ASSQFGTENTEAF
v_gene: TRBV3-1/TRBV3-2; CDR3aa: ASSRLGSYEQY
v_gene: TRBV5-1; CDR3aa: ASSLRASGETAYNEQF
v_gene: TRBV10-3; CDR3aa: AIRPGQGYEQY
v_gene: TRBV18; CDR3aa: ASSPPNRDQPQH
v_gene: TRBV14; CDR3aa: ASSQESGGTEAF
v_gene: TRBV5-1; CDR3aa: ASSLSFGAQETQY
v_gene: TRBV30; CDR3aa: AWRVTTTKNEQF
v_gene: TRBV29-1; CDR3aa: SVDGSRQENTEAF
v_gene: TRBV11-2; CDR3aa: ASSLVTGHYGYT
v_gene: TRBV5-1; CDR3aa: ASSPGTFYGYT
v_gene: TRBV5-1; CDR3aa: ASSLAGGAQGETQY
v_gene: TRBV29-1; CDR3aa: SGLQGNYGYT
v_gene: TRBV11-1; CDR3aa: ASSLGTGGNIQY
v_gene: TRBV5-8; CDR3aa: ASSLPGRSTEAF
v_gene: TRBV7-2; CDR3aa: ASQIGPQFPRGADTQY
v_gene: TRBV5-6; CDR3aa: ASSLAGAGSEAF
v_gene: TRBV4-3; CDR3aa: ASSHRGPGEQF
v_gene: TRBV11-2; CDR3aa: ASSLGYTQY
v_gene: TRBV7-9; CDR3aa: ASSADVGVFYEQY
v_gene: TRBV7-2; CDR3aa: ASSLMRTGTGVHYGYT
v_gene: TRBV21-1; CDR3aa: ASSKALSRGLHYEQY
v_gene: TRBV3-1/TRBV3-2; CDR3aa: ASSSTDYNEQF
v_gene: TRBV7-9; CDR3aa: ASSFFYGASEQY
v_gene: TRBV6-1; CDR3aa: ASSEALPGQGANQPQH
v_gene: TRBV6-6; CDR3aa: ASTRDGHSYEQY
v_gene: TRBV6-5; CDR3aa: ASNWGTQATEAF
v_gene: TRBV10-3; CDR3aa: AITGQGNTIY
v_gene: TRBV19; CDR3aa: ASQYPARHKAF
v_gene: TRBV10-3; CDR3aa: AISESTGAVFYGYT
v_gene: TRBV20-1; CDR3aa: SARDSYEQY